The 11 T cell receptor beta chains in this list originate from one sample, sequenced in a study of Ad26.COV2.S vaccination and SARS-CoV-2 variants. The table came from immunoSEQ multiplex PCR; TCRdb's copy has only in-frame clones and leaves some out. The sample contains around 350,000 clones, just over 90% of which appear only once. The source material was peripheral blood, sampled after recovery from COVID-19. The receptors were gathered from a human donor who had recovered from COVID-19.

The chain uses TRBV11-3 and TRBJ2-2; D is possibly TRBD2 (6 bases). Trimming left V 2 bases short and J 4 bases short, with 11 bases between. The CDR3 is 15 amino acids. Germline V gene lookup returns CDR1 SGHNT and CDR2 YENEEA. CDR3 in DNA: TGTGCCAGCAGCTTAATGGCGGGAAGCACCGGGGAGCTGTTTTTT. It encodes CASSLMAGSTGELFF.

This sequence joins TRBV5-1 and TRBJ2-1; no firm D call. The CDR3 has 14 amino acids. V lost 1 base and J 2 bases, leaving 7 bases between the germline ends. Germline loops: CDR1 SGHRS, CDR2 YFSETQ. As DNA, the CDR3 is TGCGCCAGCAGCTTGAATCTACCCTACAATGAGCAGTTCTTC. Its translation is CASSLNLPYNEQFF.

CDR3 loop: CASSLIRGPEAFF. The CDR3 region has the DNA TGTGCCAGCAGTTTGATCAGGGGGCCTGAAGCTTTCTTT. The chain couples TRBV27 to TRBJ1-1; 8 bases are a match to TRBD1. This CDR3 is 13 amino acids long. From germline, CDR1 is MNHEY and CDR2 SMNVEV (reference sequence). J lost 6 bases, V lost 3 bases, and 3 bases had no gene match.

The rearrangement joins TRBV18 to TRBJ1-4; D is unclear. This CDR3 comprises 15 residues. Germline CDR1 is KGHSH and CDR2 is LQKENI. Trimming removed 1 base from V and 0 bases from J, with 6 bases in between. In DNA form, the CDR3 reads TGTGCCAGCTCACCACAGGAAACAACTAATGAAAAACTGTTTTTT. The encoded protein is CASSPQETTNEKLFF. The full variable domain, with the rest looked up from reference TRBV18 and TRBJ1-4, is NAGVMQNPRHLVRRRGQEARLRCSPMKGHSHVYWYRQLPEEGLKFMVYLQKENIIDESGMPKERFSAEFPKEGPSILRIQQVVRGDSAAYFCASSPQETTNEKLFFGSGTQLSVL.

The V gene is TRBV10-3, the J gene TRBJ2-3; 7 nucleotides agree with TRBD1. Germline CDR1 is ENHRY and CDR2 is SYGVKD. V lost 3 bases to trimming and J lost 2 bases; unmatched junction nucleotides: 8. The CDR3 extends over 16 amino acids. For the CDR3, the DNA is TGTGCCATCAGTGACTACAGGGGCGCCGACACAGATACGCAGTATTTT. The encoded protein is CAISDYRGADTDTQYF.

The chain is built from TRBV19 and TRBJ1-3; 9 bases match TRBD1. V was pared by 6 bases and J by 2 bases, with 5 bases of the junction left unmatched. This CDR3 is built from 15 residues. Germline values: CDR1 LNHDA, CDR2 SQIVND (reference sequence). CDR3 DNA: TGTGCCAGTAGCTACGGGACAGGGACTGGAAACACCATATATTTT. Translating it yields CASSYGTGTGNTIYF.

The rearrangement uses TRBV10-3 and TRBJ1-2; 9 positions match TRBD1. Germline-derived CDR1 and CDR2 are ENHRY and SYGVKD. Unmatched junction bases numbered 5, after V lost 6 bases and J lost 3 bases. This CDR3 region has 14 residues. CDR3 in DNA: TGTGCCATCAGACTGGACAGGGGTGACTATGGCTACACCTTC. Amino acids: CAIRLDRGDYGYTF.

The gene calls are TRBV7-9 and TRBJ1-4; D is uncertain. The V end was cut by 6 bases, the J end by 7 bases, with 15 bases between. Looked up from germline, CDR1 is SEHNR and CDR2 is FQNEAQ (reference sequence). This CDR3 spans 14 amino acids. CDR3 sequence reads: CASSTTKPGEKLFF. CDR3 coding DNA: TGTGCCAGCAGTACTACAAAGCCGGGTGAAAAACTGTTTTTT.

The rearrangement links TRBV6-5 to TRBJ1-5, with D possibly being TRBD1 (6 bases). V was trimmed by 6 bases and J by 8 bases, leaving 11 bases between them. Looked up from germline, CDR1 is MNHEY and CDR2 is SVGAGI. The CDR3 extends over 12 amino acids. The CDR3 nucleotides are TGTGCCAGCAGACCCTCAGGGGAGCCCCAGCATTTT. Translated, it gives CASRPSGEPQHF.

The chain carries TRBV6-5 and TRBJ1-5; D not resolved. This CDR3 comprises 13 residues. Trimming left V 6 bases short and J 0 bases short, with 6 bases between. The germline CDR1 and CDR2 sequences are MNHEY and SVGAGI. The CDR3 loop is CASRGRSNQPQHF. The DNA of the CDR3 is TGTGCCAGCAGGGGTCGTAGCAATCAGCCCCAGCATTTT.

The V and J genes are TRBV29-1 and TRBJ2-6, with 8 bases matching TRBD1. V trimming: 6 bases; J trimming: 2 bases; junction bases outside the gene matches: 3. The CDR3 consists of 14 residues. Per germline, CDR1 SQVTM and CDR2 ANQGSEA. CDR3 sequence reads: CSVQQGAGANVLTF. CDR3 bases: TGCAGCGTGCAACAGGGGGCTGGGGCCAACGTCCTGACTTTC.